This T cell receptor beta chain stems from a study of blood T cell repertoires in COVID-19. Turning to the study itself: Sources were T cells, B-cell-depleted T cells, or PBMCs; the material itself was cDNA or gDNA.

As processed by the authors: For nucleated cells, counts were estimated from reference gene primer amplification. TCRdb keeps only in-frame clones here, not all; method: immunoSEQ multiplex PCR. Clone size and the V and J calls come from that table; the DNA yielded D and trimming. The top ten hold 12% of the sample, which has around 200,000 clones, under 80% seen once. The germline V gene encodes CDR1 SGHVS and CDR2 FQNEAQ. This CDR3 is built from 16 residues. Trimming shortened V by 2 bases and J by 0 bases, and 11 bases separated the two germline ends. V and J are TRBV7-8 and TRBJ2-4; no clear D. The source of this sequence is a woman aged 50 to 65 with acute or convalescent COVID-19. The specimen sequenced was peripheral blood. As DNA, the CDR3 is TGTGCCAGCAGCTTATTTGCGGATCTAGCCAAAAACATTCAGTACTTC. Translated: CASSLFADLAKNIQYF.